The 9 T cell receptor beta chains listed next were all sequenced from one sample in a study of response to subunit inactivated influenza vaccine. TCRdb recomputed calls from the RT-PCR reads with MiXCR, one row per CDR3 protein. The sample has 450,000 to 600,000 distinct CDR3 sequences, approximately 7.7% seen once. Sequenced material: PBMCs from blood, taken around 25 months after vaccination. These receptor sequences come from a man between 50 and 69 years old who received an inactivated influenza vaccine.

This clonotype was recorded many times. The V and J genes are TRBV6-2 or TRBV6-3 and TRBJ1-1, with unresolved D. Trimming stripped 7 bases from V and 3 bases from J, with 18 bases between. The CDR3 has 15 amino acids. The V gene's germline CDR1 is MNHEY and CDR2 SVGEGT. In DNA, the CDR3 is TGTGCCAGCACCCGTTGGAGGATTGGGGACACTGAAGCTTTCTTT. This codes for CASTRWRIGDTEAFF.

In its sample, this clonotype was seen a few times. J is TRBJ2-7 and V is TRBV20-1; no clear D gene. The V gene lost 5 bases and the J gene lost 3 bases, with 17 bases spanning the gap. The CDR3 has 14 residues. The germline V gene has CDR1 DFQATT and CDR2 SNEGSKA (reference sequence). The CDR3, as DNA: TGCAGTGCTCGAAACTCTAACCGATTCTACGAGCAGTACTTC. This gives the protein CSARNSNRFYEQYF.

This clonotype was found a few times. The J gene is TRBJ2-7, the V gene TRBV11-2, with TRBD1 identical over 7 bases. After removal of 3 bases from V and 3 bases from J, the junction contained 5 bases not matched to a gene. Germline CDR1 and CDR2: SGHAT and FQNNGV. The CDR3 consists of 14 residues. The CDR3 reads CASSLSAGGYEQYF. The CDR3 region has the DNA TGTGCCAGCAGCTTGTCGGCAGGGGGCTACGAGCAGTACTTC.

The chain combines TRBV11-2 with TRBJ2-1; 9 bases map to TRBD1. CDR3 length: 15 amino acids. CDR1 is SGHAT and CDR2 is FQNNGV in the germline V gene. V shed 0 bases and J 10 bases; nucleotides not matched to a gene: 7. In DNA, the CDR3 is TGTGCCAGCAGCTTAGAAGCGGGACAGGGTGTCGAGCAGTTCTTC. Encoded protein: CASSLEAGQGVEQFF.

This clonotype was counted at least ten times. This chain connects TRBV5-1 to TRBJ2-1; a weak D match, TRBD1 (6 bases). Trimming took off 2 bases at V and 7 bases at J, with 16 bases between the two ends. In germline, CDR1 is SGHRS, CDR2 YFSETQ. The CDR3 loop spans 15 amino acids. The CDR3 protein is CASSFSSGQSNEQFF. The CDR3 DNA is TGCGCCAGCAGCTTTTCCTCCGGACAGAGTAATGAGCAGTTCTTC.

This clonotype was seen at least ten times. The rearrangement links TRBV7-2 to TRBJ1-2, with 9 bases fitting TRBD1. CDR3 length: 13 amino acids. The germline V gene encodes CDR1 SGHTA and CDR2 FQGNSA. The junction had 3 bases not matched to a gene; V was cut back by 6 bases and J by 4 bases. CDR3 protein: CASSSTGGYGYTF. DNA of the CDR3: TGTGCCAGCAGTTCGACAGGGGGCTATGGCTACACCTTC.

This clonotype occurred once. The CDR3 loop is CSAFGGGADTQYF. CDR3 in DNA: TGCAGTGCCTTTGGCGGGGGGGCAGATACGCAGTATTTT. V gene TRBV20-1 combines with J gene TRBJ2-3, with 9 positions matching TRBD2. Germline CDR1 is DFQATT and CDR2 is SNEGSKA (reference sequence). Trimming at V came to 6 bases and at J to 4 bases, leaving 5 bases not matched to a gene. This CDR3 has 13 residues.

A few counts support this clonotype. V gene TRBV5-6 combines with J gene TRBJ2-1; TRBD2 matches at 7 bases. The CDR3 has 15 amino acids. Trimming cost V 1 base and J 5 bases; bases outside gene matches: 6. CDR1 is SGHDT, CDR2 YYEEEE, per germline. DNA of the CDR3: TGTGCCAGCAGCTTGCGGGGGGAACGGGACAATGAGCAGTTCTTC. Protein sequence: CASSLRGERDNEQFF.

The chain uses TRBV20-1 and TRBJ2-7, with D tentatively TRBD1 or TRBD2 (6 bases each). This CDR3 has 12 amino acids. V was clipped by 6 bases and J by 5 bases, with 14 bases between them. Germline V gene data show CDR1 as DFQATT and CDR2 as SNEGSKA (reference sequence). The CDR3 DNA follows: TGCAGTGCCCTGAGGGGGGCCGACGAGCAGTACTTC. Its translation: CSALRGADEQYF.